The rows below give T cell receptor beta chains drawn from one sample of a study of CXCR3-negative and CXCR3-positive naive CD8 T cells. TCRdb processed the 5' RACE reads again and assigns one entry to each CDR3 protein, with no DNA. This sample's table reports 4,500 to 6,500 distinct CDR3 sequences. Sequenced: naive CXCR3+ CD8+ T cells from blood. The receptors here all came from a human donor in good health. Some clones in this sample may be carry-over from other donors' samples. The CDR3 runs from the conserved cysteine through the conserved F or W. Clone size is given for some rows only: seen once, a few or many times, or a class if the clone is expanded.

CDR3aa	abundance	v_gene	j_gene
CASSLSTTDTQYF	-	TRBV6-5	TRBJ2-3
CASSDNYGYTF	-	TRBV25-1	TRBJ1-2
CSVEGWMLSSYNEQFF	-	TRBV29-1	TRBJ2-1
CASSQGTTGAYGYTF	-	TRBV4-1	TRBJ1-2
CSAIGIHSEGTDTQYF	medium-sized	TRBV20-1	TRBJ2-3
CSAPGLSTDTQYF	medium-sized	TRBV29-1	TRBJ2-3
CASSPGTYQETQYF	medium-sized	TRBV4-1	TRBJ2-5
CASSNRCSTSYEQYF	-	TRBV21-1	TRBJ2-7
CASSLGTLTYGYTF	-	TRBV19	TRBJ1-2
CASRTGGYTYNEQFF	-	TRBV2	TRBJ2-1
CASSVATRDYEQYF	-	TRBV9	TRBJ2-7
CSVEKASRGSEQYF	medium-sized	TRBV29-1	TRBJ2-7
CASSIVSGYNEQFF	-	TRBV19	TRBJ2-1
CSVGLQGYEQFF	medium-sized	TRBV29-1	TRBJ2-1
CASSPSPFTSESYNEQFF	-	TRBV7-8	TRBJ2-1
CASSSLWQASNQPQHF	-	TRBV27	TRBJ1-5
CSAVTGGTQYF	-	TRBV20-1	TRBJ2-3
CSVETEYEQYF	-	TRBV29-1	TRBJ2-7
CASSYKIRGRINSPLHF	medium-sized	TRBV6-5	TRBJ1-6
CASSLPSGRIYNEQFF	-	TRBV4-1	TRBJ2-1
CASCESYEQYF	-	TRBV2	TRBJ2-7
CATSAAFPSYNEQFF	-	TRBV27	TRBJ2-1
CASSPTTTNEKLFF	-	TRBV4-1	TRBJ1-4
CTSSLRGQAFQETQYF	-	TRBV1	TRBJ2-5
CASSLGAVQETQYF	-	TRBV5-1	TRBJ2-5
CASSGTLPLDGYTF	-	TRBV5-1	TRBJ1-2
CSVPGQSTYEQYF	medium-sized	TRBV29-1	TRBJ2-7
CASSLGSGSYGYTF	medium-sized	TRBV27	TRBJ1-2
CASSPGQDYNEQFF	-	TRBV27	TRBJ2-1
CSGTGGPETQYF	medium-sized	TRBV29-1	TRBJ2-5
CASSYAGEGYEQYF	medium-sized	TRBV6-2/TRBV6-3	TRBJ2-7
CASSQDVAGGPLFYEQYF	-	TRBV4-3	TRBJ2-7
CASRGGRATDTQYF	medium-sized	TRBV23-1	TRBJ2-3
CASSDQQGVNEQFF	-	TRBV2	TRBJ2-1
CASSLTSSGNEQFF	-	TRBV7-7	TRBJ2-1
CASSPIAGGPYNEQFF	-	TRBV28	TRBJ2-1
CASSFPRQGAITGELFF	-	TRBV28	TRBJ2-2
CSARLPTSGGYEQYF	medium-sized	TRBV20-1	TRBJ2-7
CASSLDGSPNTEAFF	medium-sized	TRBV11-2	TRBJ1-1
CASSLTRPEQFF	-	TRBV12-3/TRBV12-4	TRBJ2-1
CSARLNYEQYF	-	TRBV29-1	TRBJ2-7
CSVVPGTEAFF	-	TRBV29-1	TRBJ1-1
CASSQDVGFPYEQYF	medium-sized	TRBV14	TRBJ2-7
CASSQVWAYGETQYF	-	TRBV3-1	TRBJ2-5
CASSLSTNYGYTF	medium-sized	TRBV7-2	TRBJ1-2
CSAYENSGNTIYF	medium-sized	TRBV29-1	TRBJ1-3
CSANLAMLSYEQYF	-	TRBV20-1	TRBJ2-7
CASSLSAGGYTYNEQFF	medium-sized	TRBV27	TRBJ2-1